The 17 T cell receptor beta chains given below trace back to one sample, sequenced in a study of T cells in Graves' hyperthyroidism and ophthalmopathy. Amplification of TCR beta CDR3 regions used RNA as the template. With the HTBI primer set, the TCR CDR3 went through a first round of RT-PCR. TCRdb fed the multiplex PCR reads into MiXCR, producing one record per CDR3 protein. The sample consists of around 280,000 distinct CDR3 sequences, less than 15% of them appearing once. The sample was blood. The receptors derive from a woman under 40 with Graves' hyperthyroidism that later progressed to Graves' ophthalmopathy.

This clonotype occurred many times. V usage is TRBV11-1 and J usage is TRBJ2-7; D call uncertain. Trimming took off 5 bases at V and 6 bases at J, with 17 bases between the two ends. The CDR3 loop spans 14 amino acids. CDR1 and CDR2 (germline): SGHAT, FQDESV (reference sequence). In DNA, the CDR3 is TGTGCCAGCAGCGTAAAGTTTGTTTCGGGCGAGCAGTACTTC. This codes for CASSVKFVSGEQYF.

This clonotype was observed a handful of times. The chain combines TRBV20-1 with TRBJ2-3, with 10 bases lining up with TRBD2. Per the germline V gene, CDR1 is DFQATT and CDR2 is SNEGSKA (reference sequence). The CDR3 has 17 residues. V lost 0 bases and J lost 2; bases outside the gene matches: 8. CDR3 coding DNA: TGCAGTGCTAGAGACATAGCTAGCGGGAGAAACACAGATACGCAGTATTTT. This gives the protein CSARDIASGRNTDTQYF.

This clonotype was seen ten or more times. The chain couples TRBV29-1 to TRBJ1-2; TRBD1 is a possible D gene (6 bases). V was shortened by 4 bases and J by 6 bases, with 9 bases between the two germline ends. The V gene's germline CDR1 is SQVTM and CDR2 ANQGSEA. This CDR3 is built from 11 residues. The CDR3 sequence: CSVGPGDGYTF. DNA of the CDR3: TGCAGCGTTGGGCCAGGGGATGGCTACACCTTC. Looking up the rest from reference TRBV29-1 and TRBJ1-2 gives the full variable domain: SAVISQKPSRDICQRGTSLTIQCQVDSQVTMMFWYRQQPGQSLTLIATANQGSEATYESGFVIDKFPISRPNLTFSTLTVSNMSPEDSSIYLCSVGPGDGYTFGSGTRLTVV.

This clonotype was seen ten or more times. The chain couples TRBV18 to TRBJ2-7; D is uncertain. The CDR3 covers 14 residues. V lost 2 bases and J lost 2, with 10 bases in between. The germline CDR1 and CDR2 sequences are KGHSH and LQKENI. CDR3 sequence: CASSPGIQTYEQYF. The CDR3, as DNA: TGTGCCAGCTCACCAGGGATACAGACCTACGAGCAGTACTTC.

The sample holds many counts of this clonotype. The chain uses TRBV28 and TRBJ2-6; no firm D call. CDR1 MDHEN and CDR2 SYDVKM come from the germline V gene. The CDR3 length is 15 residues. V lost 1 base to trimming and J lost 4 bases, with 8 bases between them. The CDR3 bases are TGTGCCAGCAGTTTATTGCTGTACGGGGCCAACGTCCTGACTTTC. Its protein is CASSLLLYGANVLTF.

The table lists this clonotype with many counts. This chain joins TRBV6-1 and TRBJ1-1, with D unclear. The CDR3 totals 13 residues. Germline CDR1 and CDR2: MNHNS and SASEGT. V lost 2 bases and J lost 1, with 5 bases in between. The chain's CDR3 is CASSEFGNTEAFF. The CDR3 nucleotides read TGTGCCAGCAGTGAATTTGGGAACACTGAAGCTTTCTTT.

This clonotype appeared many times. This chain joins TRBV13 and TRBJ2-1; maybe TRBD1 (5 bases). The CDR3 totals 17 residues. V lost 4 bases, J lost 6 bases, and 22 bases lay in between. The germline V gene encodes CDR1 PRHDT and CDR2 FYEKMQ (reference sequence). The CDR3 loop reads CASSSYPPWQGGNEQFF. CDR3 DNA: TGTGCCAGCAGCTCGTACCCCCCTTGGCAGGGTGGCAATGAGCAGTTCTTC.

This clonotype was picked up many times. The chain links TRBV29-1 to TRBJ1-1, with TRBD1 as a possible D gene (5 bases). This CDR3 is built from 10 residues. The germline CDR1 and CDR2 sequences are SQVTM and ANQGSEA. V gave up 4 bases and J gave up 7 bases, with 7 bases separating them. This CDR3 is CSVGQNEAFF. The CDR3 bases are TGCAGCGTTGGACAGAATGAAGCTTTCTTT.

The chain links TRBV14 to TRBJ2-1; TRBD2 matches 10 bases. CDR1 is SGHDN, CDR2 FVKESK, per germline. V lost 4 bases to trimming and J lost 4 bases; unmatched junction nucleotides: 7. The CDR3 runs 16 residues. Here the CDR3 DNA reads TGTGCCAGCAGCCGGGGAAGCGGGAGGGCTTACAATGAGCAGTTCTTC. Translating it yields CASSRGSGRAYNEQFF.

The sample holds many counts of this clonotype. This chain connects TRBV2 to TRBJ1-5; 7 nucleotides agree with TRBD1. CDR1 and CDR2 from the germline V gene are SNHLY and FYNNEI. V lost 5 bases to trimming and J lost 2 bases; unmatched junction nucleotides: 6. This CDR3 is built from 15 residues. In nucleotides, the CDR3 is TGTGCCAGCAGTCCAGACAGGGCCGGCAATCAGCCCCAGCATTTT. It codes for CASSPDRAGNQPQHF.

This chain connects TRBV3-1 to TRBJ2-4; the D call may be TRBD1 or TRBD2 (7 bases each). The V and J ends lost 4 bases and 4 bases respectively, with 20 bases between them. There are 17 residues in the CDR3. CDR1 and CDR2 from the germline V gene are LGHDT and YNNKEL (reference sequence). CDR3 in DNA: TGTGCCAGCAGCCCCCCAGGGGGAGGGCCTTCTAAAAACATTCAGTACTTC. Its translation is CASSPPGGGPSKNIQYF.

There are many counts of this clonotype. The genes are TRBV6-2 or TRBV6-3 and TRBJ2-1, with 7 bases lining up with TRBD2. After removal of 6 bases from V and 8 bases from J, the junction contained 4 bases not matched to a gene. CDR1 MNHEY and CDR2 SVGEGT come from the germline V gene. The CDR3 runs 12 residues. Here the CDR3 reads CASSYGLDEQFF. CDR3 in DNA: TGTGCCAGCAGCTACGGACTAGATGAGCAGTTCTTC.

This clonotype was detected many times. This rearrangement joins TRBV7-3 to TRBJ1-1, with 10 nucleotides matching TRBD1. V shed 2 bases and J 5 bases; nucleotides not matched to a gene: 8. Germline CDR1 and CDR2: SGHTA and FQGTGA. This CDR3 region has 16 residues. The CDR3 DNA reads TGTGCCAGCAGCTTATCAAGGGGGACAGGGGATACTGAAGCTTTCTTT. This gives the protein CASSLSRGTGDTEAFF.

This clonotype was picked up a small number of times. This rearrangement joins TRBV29-1 to TRBJ1-2; the match to TRBD1 covers 10 bases. Germline lookup yields CDR1 SQVTM and CDR2 ANQGSEA. Losses at the gene ends were 6 bases for V and 3 bases for J; bases not matched to a gene: 1. The CDR3 runs 12 residues. CDR3 coding DNA: TGCAGCGTAGGACAGGGGGACTATGGCTACACCTTC. Protein product: CSVGQGDYGYTF.

V and J are TRBV7-6 and TRBJ2-3; possibly TRBD2 for D (7 bases). Germline V gene data show CDR1 as SGHVS and CDR2 as FNYEAQ. Between the trimmed V and J ends, which lost 1 base and 6 bases, there was a span of 17 bases. This CDR3 has 16 residues. CDR3: CASSLGAGAIADTQYF. The CDR3 DNA is TGTGCCAGCAGCTTAGGGGCGGGGGCGATAGCGGATACGCAGTATTTT.

The table lists this clonotype with a count of one. A much larger clone differs by one base, so this may be a read error. The gene calls are TRBV27 and TRBJ1-2; TRBD1 matches at 8 bases. CDR1 and CDR2 from the germline V gene are MNHEY and SMNVEV (reference sequence). The V segment lost 11 bases and the J segment 8 bases; nucleotides outside the gene matches: 22. The CDR3 sequence is 16 residues long. The CDR3 sequence: CASRGLTDRAFVGYTF. The CDR3 bases are TGTGCCTCCAGGGGGCTAACGGACAGGGCATTTGTCGGCTACACCTTC.

This clonotype was seen ten or more times. The rearrangement joins TRBV7-2 to TRBJ1-2; possible D gene TRBD1, 5 bases. The CDR3 consists of 15 residues. Trimming took 0 bases from V and 7 from J, leaving 15 bases between them. Germline V gene lookup returns CDR1 SGHTA and CDR2 FQGNSA. The CDR3 DNA follows: TGTGCCAGCAGCTTAGCCGCACAGGCTCCGCTTGGCTACACCTTC. This sequence encodes CASSLAAQAPLGYTF.